This TCR beta chain came from a study of vaccination and CD4 T cells after COVID-19. At the level of the study: The stimulus for the cells was overlapping spike peptides derived from SARS-CoV-2, HCoV-NL63, HCoV-OC43 and HCoV-229E.

This clonotype was seen more than once but under ten times. Its antigen is still unknown. The Oncomine TCR Beta short-read assay generated sequence data from the DNA of cultured CD4+ T cells. TCRdb analysed the PCR reads with MiXCR anew, one entry per CDR3 protein. The sample holds 4,000 to 5,000 distinct CDR3 sequences, under 75% seen once. Regarding treatment: roughly 11-day PBMC culture with coronavirus spike peptide pools or control peptides (ViraFEST assay). One should note that the unexposed donor's CD4+ T cells were collected before the COVID-19 pandemic (2011-2018). Cell culture was performed with around 2 million PBMCs per well in the presence of approximately 10 IU/ml IL-2 and roughly 10 ug/ml peptide pools. V lost 2 bases, J lost 5 bases, and 13 bases lay in between. The CDR3 sequence is 14 residues long. The germline CDR1 and CDR2 sequences are DFQATT and SNEGSKA (reference sequence).

The V call is TRBV20-1, the J call TRBJ1-5, with D tentatively TRBD1 (6 bases). The TCR comes from a human donor in good health. The specimen sequenced was CD4+ T cells from blood, cultured in vitro. The chain's CDR3 is CSARWDMKDQPQHF. CDR3 nucleotides: TGCAGTGCTAGATGGGACATGAAAGATCAGCCCCAGCATTTT.